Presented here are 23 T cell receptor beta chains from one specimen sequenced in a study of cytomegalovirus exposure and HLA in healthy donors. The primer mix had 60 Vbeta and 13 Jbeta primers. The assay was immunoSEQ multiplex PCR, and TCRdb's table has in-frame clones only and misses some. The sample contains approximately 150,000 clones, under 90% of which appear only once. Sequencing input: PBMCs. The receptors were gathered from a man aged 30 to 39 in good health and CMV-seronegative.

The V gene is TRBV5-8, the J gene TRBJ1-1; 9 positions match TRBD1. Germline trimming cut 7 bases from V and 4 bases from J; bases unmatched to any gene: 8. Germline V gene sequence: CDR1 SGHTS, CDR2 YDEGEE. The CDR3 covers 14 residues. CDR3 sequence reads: CASAAGTGITEAFF. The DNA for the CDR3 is TGTGCCAGCGCCGCCGGGACAGGGATCACTGAAGCTTTCTTT.

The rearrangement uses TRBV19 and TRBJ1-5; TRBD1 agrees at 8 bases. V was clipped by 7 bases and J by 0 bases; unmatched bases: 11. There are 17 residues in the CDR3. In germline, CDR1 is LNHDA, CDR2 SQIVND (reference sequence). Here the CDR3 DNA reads TGTGCCAGTATTCTAAACGTCAGGGGGCGTAGCAATCAGCCCCAGCATTTT. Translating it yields CASILNVRGRSNQPQHF.

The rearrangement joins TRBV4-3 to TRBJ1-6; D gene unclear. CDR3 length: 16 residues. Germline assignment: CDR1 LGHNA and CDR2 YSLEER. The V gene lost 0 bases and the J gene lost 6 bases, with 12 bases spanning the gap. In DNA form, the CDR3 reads TGCGCCAGCAGCCAAGATCCCGGGGTCGGTAATTCACCCCTCCACTTT. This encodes CASSQDPGVGNSPLHF.

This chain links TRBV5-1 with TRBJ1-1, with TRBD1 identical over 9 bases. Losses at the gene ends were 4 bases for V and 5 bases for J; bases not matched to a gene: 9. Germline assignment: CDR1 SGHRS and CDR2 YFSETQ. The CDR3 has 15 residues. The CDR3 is CASSENSGQGTEAFF. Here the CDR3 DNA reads TGCGCCAGCAGCGAAAACTCGGGACAGGGTACTGAAGCTTTCTTT.

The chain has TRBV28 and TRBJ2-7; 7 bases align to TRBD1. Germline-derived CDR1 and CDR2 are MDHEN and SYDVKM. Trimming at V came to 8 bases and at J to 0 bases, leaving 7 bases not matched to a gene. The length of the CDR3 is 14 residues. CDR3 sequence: CASGQQGPSYEQYF. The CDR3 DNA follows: TGTGCCAGCGGCCAACAGGGGCCCTCCTACGAGCAGTACTTC.

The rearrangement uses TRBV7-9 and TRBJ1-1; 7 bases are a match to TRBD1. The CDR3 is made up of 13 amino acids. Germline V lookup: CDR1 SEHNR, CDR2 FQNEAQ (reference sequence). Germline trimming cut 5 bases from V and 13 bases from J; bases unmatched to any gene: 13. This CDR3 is CASSPTGLVQVFF. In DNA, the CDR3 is TGTGCCAGCAGCCCGACAGGGTTGGTTCAAGTTTTCTTT.

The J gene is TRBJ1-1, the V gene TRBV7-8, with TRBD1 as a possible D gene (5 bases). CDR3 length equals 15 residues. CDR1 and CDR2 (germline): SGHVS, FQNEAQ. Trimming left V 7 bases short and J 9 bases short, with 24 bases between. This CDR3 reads CASMGWGEDDTKAFF. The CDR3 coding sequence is TGTGCCAGCATGGGTTGGGGGGAAGACGACACGAAAGCTTTCTTT.

CDR3 residues: CAWKGVEPSASYEQYF. The CDR3 DNA is TGTGCCTGGAAAGGTGTGGAGCCAAGCGCCTCCTACGAGCAGTACTTC. This chain uses TRBV30 with TRBJ2-7; D is unresolved. The CDR3 has 16 residues. V dropped 4 bases and J dropped 0 bases, with 19 bases sitting between them. Germline-derived CDR1 and CDR2 are GTSNPN and SVGIG (reference sequence).

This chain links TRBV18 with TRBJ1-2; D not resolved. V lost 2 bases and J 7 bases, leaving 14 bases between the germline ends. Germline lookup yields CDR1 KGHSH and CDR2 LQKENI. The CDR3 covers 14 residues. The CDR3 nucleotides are TGTGCCAGCTCACCAACGGAGGGTTCACTTGGCTACACCTTC. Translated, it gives CASSPTEGSLGYTF. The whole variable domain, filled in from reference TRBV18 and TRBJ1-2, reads NAGVMQNPRHLVRRRGQEARLRCSPMKGHSHVYWYRQLPEEGLKFMVYLQKENIIDESGMPKERFSAEFPKEGPSILRIQQVVRGDSAAYFCASSPTEGSLGYTFGSGTRLTVV.

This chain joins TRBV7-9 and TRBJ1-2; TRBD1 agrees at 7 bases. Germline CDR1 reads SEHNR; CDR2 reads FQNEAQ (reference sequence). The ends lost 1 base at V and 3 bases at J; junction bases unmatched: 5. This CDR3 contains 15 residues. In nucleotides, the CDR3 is TGTGCCAGCAGCTTAGAGGGACAGCTATACTATGGCTACACCTTC. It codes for CASSLEGQLYYGYTF. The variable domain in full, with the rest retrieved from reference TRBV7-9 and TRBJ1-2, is DTGVSQNPRHKITKRGQNVTFRCDPISEHNRLYWYRQTLGQGPEFLTYFQNEAQLEKSRLLSDRFSAERPKGSFSTLEIQRTEQGDSAMYLCASSLEGQLYYGYTFGSGTRLTVV.

CDR3 in DNA: TGTGCCAGCAGTTCGACCAACGGGGGCAATCAGCCCCAGCATTTT. This encodes CASSSTNGGNQPQHF. The genes are TRBV28 and TRBJ1-5; no definite D call. This CDR3 spans 15 amino acids. Germline V gene lookup returns CDR1 MDHEN and CDR2 SYDVKM. V was pared by 4 bases and J by 2 bases, with 12 bases between.

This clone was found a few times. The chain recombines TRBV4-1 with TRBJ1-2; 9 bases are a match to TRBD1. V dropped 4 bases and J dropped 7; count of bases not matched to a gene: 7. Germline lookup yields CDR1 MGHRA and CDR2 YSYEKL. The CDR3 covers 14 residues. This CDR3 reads CASSLKQGAGGYTF. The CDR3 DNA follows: TGCGCCAGCAGCCTAAAACAGGGGGCGGGTGGCTACACCTTC.

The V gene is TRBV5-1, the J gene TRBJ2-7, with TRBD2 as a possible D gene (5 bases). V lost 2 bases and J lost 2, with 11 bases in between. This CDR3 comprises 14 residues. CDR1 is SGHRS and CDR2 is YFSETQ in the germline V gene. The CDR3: CASSFEGSPYEQYF. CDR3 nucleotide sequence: TGCGCCAGCAGCTTCGAAGGGAGCCCCTACGAGCAGTACTTC.

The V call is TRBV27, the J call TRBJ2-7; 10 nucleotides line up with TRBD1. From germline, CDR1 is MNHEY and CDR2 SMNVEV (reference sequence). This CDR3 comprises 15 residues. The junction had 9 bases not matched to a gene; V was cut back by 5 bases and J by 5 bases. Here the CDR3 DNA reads TGTGCCAGCAGTCCGTCCGGGACAGGGGCCCACGAGCAGTACTTC. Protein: CASSPSGTGAHEQYF.

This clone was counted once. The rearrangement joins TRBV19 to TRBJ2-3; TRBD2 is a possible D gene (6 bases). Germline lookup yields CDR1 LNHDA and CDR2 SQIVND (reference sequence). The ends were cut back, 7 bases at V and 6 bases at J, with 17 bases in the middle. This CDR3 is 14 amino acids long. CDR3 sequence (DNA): TGTGCCAGTAAAGGAGGGCCTTCATTGGATACGCAGTATTTT. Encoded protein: CASKGGPSLDTQYF.

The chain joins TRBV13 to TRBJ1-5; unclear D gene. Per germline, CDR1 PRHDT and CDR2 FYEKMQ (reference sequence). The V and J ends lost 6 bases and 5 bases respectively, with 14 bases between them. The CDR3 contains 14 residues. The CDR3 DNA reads TGTGCCAGCAGGCCCCCGGGAGGTTATCAGCCCCAGCATTTT. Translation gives CASRPPGGYQPQHF.

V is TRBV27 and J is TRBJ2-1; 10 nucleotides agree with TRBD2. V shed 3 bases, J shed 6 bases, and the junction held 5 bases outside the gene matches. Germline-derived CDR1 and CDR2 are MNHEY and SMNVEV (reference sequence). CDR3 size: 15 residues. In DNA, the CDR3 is TGTGCCAGCAGTTTTATAGCGGGAGGTGTCAATGAGCAGTTCTTC. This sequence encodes CASSFIAGGVNEQFF.

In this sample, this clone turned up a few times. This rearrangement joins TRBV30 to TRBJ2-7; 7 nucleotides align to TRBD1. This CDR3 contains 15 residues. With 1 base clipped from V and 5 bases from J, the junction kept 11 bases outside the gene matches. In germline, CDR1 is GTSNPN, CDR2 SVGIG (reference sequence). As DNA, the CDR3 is TGTGCCTGGAGTGCCACAGGGGCTAGGGGACACGAGCAGTACTTC. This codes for CAWSATGARGHEQYF.

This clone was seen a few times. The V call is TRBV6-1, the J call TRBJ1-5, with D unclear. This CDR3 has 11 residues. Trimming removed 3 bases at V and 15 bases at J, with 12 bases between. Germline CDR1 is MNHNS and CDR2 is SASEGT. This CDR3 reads CASSEITDTHF. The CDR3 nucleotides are TGTGCCAGCAGTGAGATCACAGATACGCATTTT.

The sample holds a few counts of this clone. For the CDR3, the DNA is TGCGCCAGCAGCCTGGGCACCTATGAAAAACTGTTTTTT. Protein sequence: CASSLGTYEKLFF. The chain links TRBV4-1 to TRBJ1-4, with D unclear. Trimming took off 4 bases at V and 6 bases at J, with 9 bases between the two ends. In germline, CDR1 is MGHRA, CDR2 YSYEKL. The CDR3 has 13 amino acids.

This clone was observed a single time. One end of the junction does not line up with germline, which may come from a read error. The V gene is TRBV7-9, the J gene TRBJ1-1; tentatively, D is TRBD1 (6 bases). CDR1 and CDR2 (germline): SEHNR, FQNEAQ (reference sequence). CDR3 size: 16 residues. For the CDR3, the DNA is TGTTCCAGCAGCTTAGGGGACACTCGCCCCAACACTGAAGCTTTCTTT. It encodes CSSSLGDTRPNTEAFF.

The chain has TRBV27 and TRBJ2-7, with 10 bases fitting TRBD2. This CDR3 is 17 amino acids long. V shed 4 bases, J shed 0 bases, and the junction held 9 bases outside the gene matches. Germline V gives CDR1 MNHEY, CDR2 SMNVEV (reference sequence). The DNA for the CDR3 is TGTGCCAGCAGTTATCGAGGACTAGCGGTTAGCTCCTACGAGCAGTACTTC. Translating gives CASSYRGLAVSSYEQYF.

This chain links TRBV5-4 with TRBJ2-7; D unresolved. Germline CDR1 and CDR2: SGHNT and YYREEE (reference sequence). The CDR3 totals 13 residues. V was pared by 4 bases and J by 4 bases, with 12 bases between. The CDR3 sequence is CASSAEILYEQYF. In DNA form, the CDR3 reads TGTGCCAGCAGCGCGGAGATTCTTTACGAGCAGTACTTC. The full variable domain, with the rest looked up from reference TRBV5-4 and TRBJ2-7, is ETGVTQSPTHLIKTRGQQVTLRCSSQSGHNTVSWYQQALGQGPQFIFQYYREEENGRGNFPPRFSGLQFPNYSSELNVNALELDDSALYLCASSAEILYEQYFGPGTRLTVT.